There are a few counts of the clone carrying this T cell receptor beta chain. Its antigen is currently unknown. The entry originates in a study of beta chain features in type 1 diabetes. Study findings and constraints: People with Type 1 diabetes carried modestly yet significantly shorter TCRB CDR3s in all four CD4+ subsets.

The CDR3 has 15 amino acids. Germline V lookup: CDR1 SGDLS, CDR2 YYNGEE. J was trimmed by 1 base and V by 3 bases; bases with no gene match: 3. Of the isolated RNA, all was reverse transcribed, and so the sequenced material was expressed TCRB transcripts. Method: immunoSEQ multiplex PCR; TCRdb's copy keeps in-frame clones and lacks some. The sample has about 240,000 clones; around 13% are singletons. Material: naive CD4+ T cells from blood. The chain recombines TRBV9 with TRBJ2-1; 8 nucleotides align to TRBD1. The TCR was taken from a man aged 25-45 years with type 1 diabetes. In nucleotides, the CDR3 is TGTGCCAGCAGCGCGGACAGGGAGTCCTACAATGAGCAGTTCTTC. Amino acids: CASSADRESYNEQFF.